A selection of T cell receptor beta chains follows, all from one sample in a study of T-cell memory formation after mild COVID-19. A single record per CDR3 protein comes from TCRdb applying MiXCR to the 5' RACE reads. The sample consists of roughly 560,000 distinct CDR3 sequences, roughly 21% of them appearing once. Sequences were obtained from PBMCs or a T cell subset sorted from them (not recorded which). These receptors all stem from an adult woman who had mild COVID-19 (a few samples of this study predate the infection). Cell type and time point are not known. The conserved cysteine and the conserved F or W are not part of the CDR3 here.

j_gene,v_gene,CDR3aa
TRBJ2-3,TRBV24-1,ATSEPGTGGTDTQY
TRBJ2-1,TRBV3-1,ASSQSRTGYNEQF
TRBJ2-1,TRBV10-3,AIRSLRGHEQF
TRBJ2-2,TRBV12-3/TRBV12-4,ASSSRGQGF
TRBJ1-1,TRBV6-5,ASSYRGWRNTEAF
TRBJ1-1,TRBV7-8,ASSLGRSMNTEAF
TRBJ1-2,TRBV12-3/TRBV12-4,ASSLRRDRAYGYT
TRBJ2-3,TRBV5-1,ASSLGGPADTQY
TRBJ1-1,TRBV27,ASSFSGQLNTEAF
TRBJ1-1,TRBV9,ASSVDVFSEAF
TRBJ2-7,TRBV5-1,ASSLAFSSYEQY
TRBJ1-1,TRBV12-3/TRBV12-4,ASTLDPNTEAF
TRBJ2-7,TRBV25-1,ASSEDRGHPYEQY
TRBJ1-1,TRBV15,ATSRALGTEAF
TRBJ2-1,TRBV9,ASSVAPGQGHNEQF
TRBJ2-2,TRBV7-6,ASSSTGLTGELF
TRBJ2-6,TRBV19,ASSGPGANVLT
TRBJ2-2,TRBV5-1,ASSFLLTGAGTGELF
TRBJ2-1,TRBV9,ASNREGLLNEQF
TRBJ1-2,TRBV5-6,ASSRRGTYGYT